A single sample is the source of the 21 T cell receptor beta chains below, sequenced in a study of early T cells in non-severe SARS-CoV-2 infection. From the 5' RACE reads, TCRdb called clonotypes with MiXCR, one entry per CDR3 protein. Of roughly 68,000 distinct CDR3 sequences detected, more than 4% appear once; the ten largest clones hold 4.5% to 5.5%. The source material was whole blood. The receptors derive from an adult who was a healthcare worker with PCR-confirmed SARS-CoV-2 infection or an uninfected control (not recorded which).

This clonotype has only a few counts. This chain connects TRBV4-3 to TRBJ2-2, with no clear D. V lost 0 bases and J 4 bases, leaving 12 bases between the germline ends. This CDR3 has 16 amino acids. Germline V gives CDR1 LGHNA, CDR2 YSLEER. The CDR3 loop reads CASSQDRAQSTGELFF. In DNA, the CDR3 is TGCGCCAGCAGCCAAGATAGGGCACAGTCCACCGGGGAGCTGTTTTTT.

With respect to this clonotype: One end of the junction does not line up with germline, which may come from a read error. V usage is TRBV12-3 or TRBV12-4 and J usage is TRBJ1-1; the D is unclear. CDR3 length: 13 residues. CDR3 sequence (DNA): TGTGCCAGCAGTTTTGGAGTGGGGTTTGAAACTTTCTTT. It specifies CASSFGVGFETFF.

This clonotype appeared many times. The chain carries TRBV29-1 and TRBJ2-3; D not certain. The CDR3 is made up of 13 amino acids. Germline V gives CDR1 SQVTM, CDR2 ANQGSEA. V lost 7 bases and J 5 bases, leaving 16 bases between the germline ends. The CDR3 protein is CSAPRTDLDTQYF. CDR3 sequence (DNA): TGCAGCGCGCCCCGAACAGATTTAGATACGCAGTATTTT.

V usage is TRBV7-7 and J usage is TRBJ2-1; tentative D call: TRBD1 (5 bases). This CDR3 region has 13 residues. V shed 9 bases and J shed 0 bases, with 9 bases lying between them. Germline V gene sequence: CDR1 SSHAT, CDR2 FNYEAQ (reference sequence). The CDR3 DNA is TGTGCCAGTCAGGGAAGCTCCTACAATGAGCAGTTCTTC. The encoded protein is CASQGSSYNEQFF.

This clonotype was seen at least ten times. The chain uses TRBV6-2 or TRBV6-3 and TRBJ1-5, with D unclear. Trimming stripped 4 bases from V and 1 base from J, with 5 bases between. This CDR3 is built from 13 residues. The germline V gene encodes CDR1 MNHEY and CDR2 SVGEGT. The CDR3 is CASSLRSNQPQHF. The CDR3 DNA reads TGTGCCAGCAGTTTAAGGAGCAATCAGCCCCAGCATTTT.

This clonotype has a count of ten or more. CDR3 protein: CASIAGTGATEAFF. The CDR3, as DNA: TGTGCCAGTATCGCCGGGACAGGGGCCACTGAAGCTTTCTTT. The chain links TRBV19 to TRBJ1-1, with 10 nucleotides matching TRBD1. The trim removed 7 bases at V and 4 bases at J, leaving 6 bases unmatched. The CDR3 has 14 residues. Germline CDR1 LNHDA, CDR2 SQIVND (reference sequence).

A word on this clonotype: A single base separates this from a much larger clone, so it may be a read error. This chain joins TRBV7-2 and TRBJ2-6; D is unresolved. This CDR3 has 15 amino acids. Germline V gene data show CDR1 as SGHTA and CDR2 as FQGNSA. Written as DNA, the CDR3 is TGTGCCAGCAGCTTACGATTCTCTGGGACCAACGTCCTGACTTTC. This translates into CASSLRFSGTNVLTF.

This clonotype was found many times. CDR3 nucleotide sequence: TGTGCCAGCAGTTTGGACCCCCGCGGTGAGACCCAGTACTTC. Translating it yields CASSLDPRGETQYF. V gene TRBV27 combines with J gene TRBJ2-5; D ambiguous. The V gene's germline CDR1 is MNHEY and CDR2 SMNVEV (reference sequence). V dropped 3 bases and J dropped 5 bases, with 13 bases sitting between them. The CDR3 has 14 amino acids.

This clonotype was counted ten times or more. DNA for the CDR3: TGTGCCATCAGTGAGAAGATAAATGAGCAGTTCTTC. Translated, it gives CAISEKINEQFF. The chain is built from TRBV10-3 and TRBJ2-1; D gene unclear. There are 12 residues in the CDR3. Trimming stripped 2 bases from V and 7 bases from J, with 6 bases between. The germline gives CDR1 ENHRY, CDR2 SYGVKD.

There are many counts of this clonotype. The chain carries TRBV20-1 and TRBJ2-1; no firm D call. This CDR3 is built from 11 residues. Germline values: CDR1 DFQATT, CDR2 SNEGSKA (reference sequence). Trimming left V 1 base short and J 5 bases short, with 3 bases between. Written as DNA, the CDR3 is TGCAGTGCTAGAGGCGACAATGAGCAGTTCTTC. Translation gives CSARGDNEQFF.

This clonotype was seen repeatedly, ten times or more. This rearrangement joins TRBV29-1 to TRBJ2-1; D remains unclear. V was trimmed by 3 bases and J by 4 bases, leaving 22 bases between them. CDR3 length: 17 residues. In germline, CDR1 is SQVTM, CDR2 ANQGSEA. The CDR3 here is CSVDKVDTALPYNEQFF. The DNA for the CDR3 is TGCAGCGTTGATAAGGTTGACACCGCACTACCTTACAATGAGCAGTTCTTC.

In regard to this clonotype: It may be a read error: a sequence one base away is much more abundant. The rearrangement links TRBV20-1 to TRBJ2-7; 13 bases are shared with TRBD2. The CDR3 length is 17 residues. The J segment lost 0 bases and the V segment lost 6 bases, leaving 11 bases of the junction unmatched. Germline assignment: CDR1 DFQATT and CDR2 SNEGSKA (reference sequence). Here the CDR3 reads CSATGTSGIVVSYEQYF. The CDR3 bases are TGCAGTGCCACCGGGACTAGCGGGATAGTTGTCTCCTACGAGCAGTACTTC.

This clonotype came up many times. This CDR3 is CSVGDSSIEQYF. The CDR3 DNA reads TGCAGCGTTGGGGACAGTTCGATCGAGCAGTACTTC. The chain uses TRBV29-1 and TRBJ2-7; 7 bases map to TRBD1. The germline CDR1 and CDR2 sequences are SQVTM and ANQGSEA. V trimming: 4 bases; J trimming: 6 bases; junction bases outside the gene matches: 6. This CDR3 region has 12 residues.

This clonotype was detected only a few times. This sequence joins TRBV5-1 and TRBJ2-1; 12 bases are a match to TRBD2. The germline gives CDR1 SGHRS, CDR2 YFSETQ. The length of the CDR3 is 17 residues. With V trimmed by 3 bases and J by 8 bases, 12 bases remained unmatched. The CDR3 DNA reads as TGCGCCAGCAGCTCGCTAGCGGGAGGGCCGACCAGCCATGAGCAGTTCTTC. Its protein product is CASSSLAGGPTSHEQFF.

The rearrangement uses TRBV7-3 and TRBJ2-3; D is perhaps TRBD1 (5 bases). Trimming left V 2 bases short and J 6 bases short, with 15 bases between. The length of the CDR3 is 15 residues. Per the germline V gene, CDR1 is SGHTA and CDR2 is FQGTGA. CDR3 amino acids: CASSLGQGVFDTQYF. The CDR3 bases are TGTGCCAGCAGCTTAGGGCAGGGTGTATTCGATACGCAGTATTTT.

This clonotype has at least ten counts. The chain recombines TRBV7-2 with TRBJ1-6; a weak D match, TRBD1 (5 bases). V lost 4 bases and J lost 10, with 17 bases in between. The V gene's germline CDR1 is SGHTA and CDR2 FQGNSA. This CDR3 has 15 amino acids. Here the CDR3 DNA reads TGTGCCAGCAGCTCCTACGGGACTTCAGTCTCACCCCTCCACTTT. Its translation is CASSSYGTSVSPLHF.

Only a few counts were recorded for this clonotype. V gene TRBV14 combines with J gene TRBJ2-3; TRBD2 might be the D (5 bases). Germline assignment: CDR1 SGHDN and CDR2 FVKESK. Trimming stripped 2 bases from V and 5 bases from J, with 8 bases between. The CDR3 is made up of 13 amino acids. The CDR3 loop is CASSQTRRDTQYF. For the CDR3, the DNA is TGTGCCAGCAGCCAAACTAGAAGAGATACGCAGTATTTT. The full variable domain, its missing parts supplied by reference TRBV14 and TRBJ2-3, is EAGVTQFPSHSVIEKGQTVTLRCDPISGHDNLYWYRRVMGKEIKFLLHFVKESKQDESGMPNNRFLAERTGGTYSTLKVQPAELEDSGVYFCASSQTRRDTQYFGPGTRLTVL.

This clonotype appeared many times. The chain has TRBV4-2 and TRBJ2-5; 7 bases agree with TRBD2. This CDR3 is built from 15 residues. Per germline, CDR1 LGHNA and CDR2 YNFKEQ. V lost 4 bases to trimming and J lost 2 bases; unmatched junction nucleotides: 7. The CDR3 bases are TGTGCCAGCAGCCCGGGCGCTAGCGGACAAGAGACCCAGTACTTC. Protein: CASSPGASGQETQYF.

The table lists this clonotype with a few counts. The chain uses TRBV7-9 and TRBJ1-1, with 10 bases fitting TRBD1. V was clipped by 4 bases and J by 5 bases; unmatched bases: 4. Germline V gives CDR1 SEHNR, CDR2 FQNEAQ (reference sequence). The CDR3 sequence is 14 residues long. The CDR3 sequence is CASSSGQGKTEAFF. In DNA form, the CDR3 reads TGTGCCAGCAGCTCGGGACAGGGGAAAACTGAAGCTTTCTTT.

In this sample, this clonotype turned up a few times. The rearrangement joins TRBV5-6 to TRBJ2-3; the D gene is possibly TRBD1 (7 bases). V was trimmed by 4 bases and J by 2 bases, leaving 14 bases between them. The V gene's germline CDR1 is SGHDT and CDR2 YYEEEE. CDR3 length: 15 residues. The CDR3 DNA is TGTGCCAGCAGCGGCGGGGACAGCCCCACAGATACGCAGTATTTT. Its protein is CASSGGDSPTDTQYF.

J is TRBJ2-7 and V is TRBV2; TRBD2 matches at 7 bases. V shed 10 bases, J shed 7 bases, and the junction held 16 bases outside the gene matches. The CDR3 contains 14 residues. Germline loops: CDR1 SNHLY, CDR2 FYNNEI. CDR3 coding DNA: TGTGCCACCTCACTAGCGATGCGGTGGGGAGAGCAGTACTTC. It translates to CATSLAMRWGEQYF.